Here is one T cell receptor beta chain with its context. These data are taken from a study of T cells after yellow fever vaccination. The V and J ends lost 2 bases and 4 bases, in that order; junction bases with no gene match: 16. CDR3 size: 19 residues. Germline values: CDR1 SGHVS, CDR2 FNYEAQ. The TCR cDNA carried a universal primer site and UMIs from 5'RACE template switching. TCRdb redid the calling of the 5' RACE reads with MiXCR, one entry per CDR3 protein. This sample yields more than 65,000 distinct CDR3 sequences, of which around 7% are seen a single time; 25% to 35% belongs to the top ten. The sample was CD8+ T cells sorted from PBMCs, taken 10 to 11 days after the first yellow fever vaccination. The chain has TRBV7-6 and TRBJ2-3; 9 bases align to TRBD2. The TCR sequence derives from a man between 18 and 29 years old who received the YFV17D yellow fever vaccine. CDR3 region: CASSLNLPYGSGGPDTQYF. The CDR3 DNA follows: TGTGCCAGCAGCTTAAACCTCCCATACGGTAGCGGGGGACCAGATACGCAGTATTTT.